A selection of T cell receptor beta chains follows, all from one sample in a study of T cell changes during pregnancy in multiple sclerosis. Method: immunoSEQ multiplex PCR; TCRdb's copy keeps in-frame clones and lacks some. The sample consists of 65,000 to 90,000 clones, 80% to 95% of them appearing once. Specimen: peripheral blood, collected in the third trimester of pregnancy. The receptors come from a female donor in good health, enrolled as a control in a pregnancy study. The CDR3 runs from the conserved cysteine through the conserved F or W. Fields, in order: J gene, V gene, D gene, clone size, CDR3 DNA, CDR3 protein. D genes are given only for firm matches. A clone size is listed for some rows: how often the clone was seen (once, few, many), or a class if it is expanded.

J gene: TRBJ2-1
V gene: TRBV4-2
D gene: TRBD2
clone size: .
CDR3 DNA: TGTGCCAGCAGCCAAGATTTGACTAGCGGATACAATGAGCAGTTCTTC
CDR3 protein: CASSQDLTSGYNEQFF

J gene: TRBJ2-3
V gene: TRBV4-3
D gene: .
clone size: .
CDR3 DNA: TGCGCCAGCAGCCAAGAGGCCCGCGGGACAGATACGCAGTATTTT
CDR3 protein: CASSQEARGTDTQYF

J gene: TRBJ1-1
V gene: TRBV19
D gene: .
clone size: .
CDR3 DNA: TGTGCCAGTACCCTAAGACAGGCGGCTGAAGCTTTCTTT
CDR3 protein: CASTLRQAAEAFF

J gene: TRBJ1-2
V gene: TRBV27
D gene: TRBD1
clone size: .
CDR3 DNA: TGTGCCAGCAGTTTCCGGGACAGTGATGGCTACACCTTC
CDR3 protein: CASSFRDSDGYTF

J gene: TRBJ1-1
V gene: TRBV5-1
D gene: .
clone size: .
CDR3 DNA: TGCGCCAGCAGCTTCGAGGGGGGGAGGACTGAAGCTTTCTTT
CDR3 protein: CASSFEGGRTEAFF

J gene: TRBJ2-5
V gene: TRBV5-4
D gene: .
clone size: once
CDR3 DNA: TGTGCCAGCAGCTTGGTGGGCAGGGCGGAGATCCAGTACTTC
CDR3 protein: CASSLVGRAEIQYF

J gene: TRBJ2-5
V gene: TRBV28
D gene: .
clone size: .
CDR3 DNA: TGTGCCAGCAGTTTACAGGGCAGGCCGAGTGAGACCCAGTACTTC
CDR3 protein: CASSLQGRPSETQYF

J gene: TRBJ2-7
V gene: TRBV4-1
D gene: .
clone size: once
CDR3 DNA: TGCGCCAGCAGCCAAGGACCCGGGACCTACGAGCAGTACTTC
CDR3 protein: CASSQGPGTYEQYF

J gene: TRBJ2-1
V gene: TRBV5-1
D gene: TRBD2
clone size: .
CDR3 DNA: TGCGCCAGCAGCGCTGTACTAGCGGGAGGGCGATGGGAGCAGTTCTTC
CDR3 protein: CASSAVLAGGRWEQFF

J gene: TRBJ2-7
V gene: TRBV5-1
D gene: TRBD1
clone size: .
CDR3 DNA: TGCGCCAGCAGCGTTGCACTGGGACAGGGGGCCTACGAGCAGTACTTC
CDR3 protein: CASSVALGQGAYEQYF

J gene: TRBJ1-1
V gene: TRBV6-1
D gene: .
clone size: .
CDR3 DNA: TGTGCCAGCAGTGACGGCCCAGGACATCTCACTGAAGCTTTCTTT
CDR3 protein: CASSDGPGHLTEAFF

J gene: TRBJ1-5
V gene: TRBV15
D gene: .
clone size: .
CDR3 DNA: TGTGCCACCAGCAGAGTAGGGGGTGGCAATCAGCCCCAGCATTTT
CDR3 protein: CATSRVGGGNQPQHF

J gene: TRBJ2-1
V gene: TRBV29-1
D gene: TRBD2
clone size: .
CDR3 DNA: TGCAGCGTTGATACTAGCGGGAGATATGAGCAGTTCTTC
CDR3 protein: CSVDTSGRYEQFF

J gene: TRBJ2-1
V gene: TRBV4-1
D gene: .
clone size: few
CDR3 DNA: TGCGCCAGCAGCCAAGTAGACTTGGTTAACTACAATGAGCAGTTCTTC
CDR3 protein: CASSQVDLVNYNEQFF

J gene: TRBJ2-1
V gene: TRBV10-1
D gene: TRBD2
clone size: .
CDR3 DNA: TGCGCCAGCAGTGAGGGACTAGCGGAATACAATGAGCAGTTCTTC
CDR3 protein: CASSEGLAEYNEQFF

J gene: TRBJ2-5
V gene: TRBV2
D gene: .
clone size: .
CDR3 DNA: TGTGCCAGCAGTGTGGTGGAGGGGGAGACCCAGTACTTC
CDR3 protein: CASSVVEGETQYF

J gene: TRBJ2-1
V gene: TRBV5-1
D gene: TRBD2
clone size: .
CDR3 DNA: TGCGCCAGCACTGAGTTAGCGGGGTTTGAGCAGTTCTTC
CDR3 protein: CASTELAGFEQFF

J gene: TRBJ2-5
V gene: TRBV6-1
D gene: TRBD1
clone size: .
CDR3 DNA: TGTGCCAGCAGTGAGGGGACAGGGATGGTACAAGAGACCCAGTACTTC
CDR3 protein: CASSEGTGMVQETQYF

J gene: TRBJ1-2
V gene: TRBV27
D gene: .
clone size: .
CDR3 DNA: TGTGCCAGCAGTCCTGGGGCAGCTTATGGCTACACCTTC
CDR3 protein: CASSPGAAYGYTF

J gene: TRBJ1-1
V gene: TRBV11-2
D gene: .
clone size: .
CDR3 DNA: TGTGCCAGCAGCTTCGGGGGAATGACTGAAGCTTTCTTT
CDR3 protein: CASSFGGMTEAFF

J gene: TRBJ2-6
V gene: TRBV19
D gene: .
clone size: .
CDR3 DNA: TGTGCCAGTAGACGACTGGCCTCTGGGGCCAACGTCCTGACTTTC
CDR3 protein: CASRRLASGANVLTF

J gene: TRBJ1-5
V gene: TRBV5-5
D gene: .
clone size: .
CDR3 DNA: TGTGCCAGCAGCGTGAGAGATCAGCCCCAGCATTTT
CDR3 protein: CASSVRDQPQHF